A single sample is the source of the 2 T cell receptor beta chains below, sequenced in a study of T cells and copy number aberrations in small-cell lung cancer. Profiling relied on immunoSEQ multiplex PCR, and the TCRdb table lists in-frame clones only, not all of them. Counted here are about 900 clones, about 93% occurring once; the ten biggest clones make up under 2.5%. The sequencing input was tumor tissue. The receptors shown here come from a woman between 45 and 60 years old with small cell lung cancer.

This clone has a single count. The rearrangement uses TRBV19 and TRBJ1-1; D is ambiguous. V shed 2 bases and J shed 8 bases, with 12 bases lying between them. Germline values: CDR1 LNHDA, CDR2 SQIVND (reference sequence). This CDR3 region has 13 residues. The CDR3 nucleotides are TGTGCCAGTAGTATACACAGTCCTTCGGAAGCTTTCTTT. This translates into CASSIHSPSEAFF.

This chain uses TRBV5-3 with TRBJ1-2, with no clear D. TRBV5-3 is an ORF, with its function uncertain. This CDR3 is built from 11 residues. The ends were cut back, 2 bases at V and 10 bases at J, with 9 bases in the middle. CDR3 in DNA: TGTGCCAGAAGCTTACGACCGGACTACACCTTC. This translates into CARSLRPDYTF.